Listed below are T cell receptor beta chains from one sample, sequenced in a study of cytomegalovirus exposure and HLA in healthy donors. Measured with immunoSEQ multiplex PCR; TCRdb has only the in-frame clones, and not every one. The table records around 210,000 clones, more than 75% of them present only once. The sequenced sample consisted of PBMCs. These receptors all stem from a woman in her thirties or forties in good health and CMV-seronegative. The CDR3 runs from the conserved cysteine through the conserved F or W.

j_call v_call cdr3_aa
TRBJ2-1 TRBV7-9 CASSLFQRAYNEQFF
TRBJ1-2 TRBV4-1 CASSQEGGDNYGYTF
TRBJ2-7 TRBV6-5 CASSLRDRSYEQYF
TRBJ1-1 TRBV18 CASSPLDSLNTEAFF
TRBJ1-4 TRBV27 CASGDRPKLFF
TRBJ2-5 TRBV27 CASSWTSGTVGEQYF
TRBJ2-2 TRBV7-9 CASSPTSGRGTGELFF
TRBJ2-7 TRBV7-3 CASSPRSGRQQYF
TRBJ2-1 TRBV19 CASSRTSDRSYNEQFF
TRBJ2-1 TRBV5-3 CARSLGCGSFDPWWNEQFF
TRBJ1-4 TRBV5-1 CASSLGWVRGANEKLFF
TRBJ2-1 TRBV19 CASKSRASGRLNEQFF
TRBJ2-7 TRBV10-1 CASSGDPRDRERDEQYF
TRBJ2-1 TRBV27 CASSSYTGTGRYEQFF
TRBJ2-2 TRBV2 CASTLAVAGGELFF
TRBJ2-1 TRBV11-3 CASSVRLAGSFNEQFF
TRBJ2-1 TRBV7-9 CASSGGPLDEQFF